This T cell receptor beta chain was retrieved from a study of CD8 T cells in Susac syndrome. Sequencing of TCR beta drew on CD8+ and CD4+ T cells from blood. Isolation of CD8+ and CD4+ T cells was performed negatively, whereas enrichment of TEMRA cells was done by FACS. CDR1 is KGHDR and CDR2 is SFDVKD in the germline V gene. V shed 4 bases and J 3 bases; nucleotides not matched to a gene: 5. The CDR3 runs to 15 residues. Random hexamers primed reverse transcription of roughly 0.5 to 1 ug RNA. The TCR beta CDR3 was amplified by immunoSEQ multiplex PCR across 54 Vbeta, 13 Jbeta. Each CDR3 protein is one row after TCRdb ran MiXCR on the immunoSEQ multiplex PCR reads. The sample has under 150,000 distinct CDR3 sequences, less than 95% seen once; the top ten hold around 0.12%.

This TCR came from a human donor with multiple sclerosis. The chain combines TRBV24-1 with TRBJ2-5, with 9 bases lining up with TRBD1. Sequencing was carried out using CD4+ T cells from PBMCs. The CDR3 here is CATSDPGTGKETQYF. The CDR3 DNA reads as TGTGCCACCAGTGACCCCGGGACAGGGAAAGAGACCCAGTACTTC.